The clone carrying this TCR beta chain was found a few times. The antigen is undetermined. TCRdb keeps only in-frame clones here, not all; method: immunoSEQ multiplex PCR. The profile shows approximately 980,000 clones, less than 85% of them singletons. V was cut by 3 bases and J by 5 bases, with 13 bases left in between. Germline V gene sequence: CDR1 MNHNS, CDR2 SASEGT. The CDR3 is made up of 14 amino acids. These data originate in a study of shared clonotypes between healthy human individuals. General study points: Naive CD4 clonotypes overlapped across a handful of donors at roughly 5%.

Adults of Caucasian background living in Nashville, Tennessee made up all donors. What was sequenced was memory CD4+ T cells sorted from blood. As to subset: CD45RA-negative fraction. V is TRBV6-1 and J is TRBJ2-5, with D possibly called TRBD1 or TRBD2 (7 bases each). The TCR was taken from a man between 18 and 29 years old in good health. CDR3 bases: TGTGCCAGCAGTGACAGGGGGGGAATGGAGACCCAGTACTTC. It translates to CASSDRGGMETQYF.